The 26 T cell receptor beta chains presented below share a single source sample, sequenced in a study of OX40 agonist ivuxolimab in advanced cancers. The repertoire was sequenced with immunoSEQ multiplex PCR; TCRdb's copy has only in-frame clones and lacks some. The table shows under 100,000 clones, with approximately 87% occurring only once. The specimen was CD4+ or CD8+ T cells sorted from blood, collected in a trial of the OX40 agonist ivuxolimab. Every receptor here comes from an adult with an advanced solid tumor such as melanoma, head and neck, liver or kidney cancer.

The V gene is TRBV7-8, the J gene TRBJ2-7; either TRBD1 or TRBD2 may fit D (5 bases each). The CDR3 consists of 14 residues. The germline gives CDR1 SGHVS, CDR2 FQNEAQ. V was pared by 3 bases and J by 5 bases, with 14 bases between. Here the CDR3 DNA reads TGTGCCAGCAGCTTCCGGCACGGGGACCACGAGCAGTACTTC. Translated: CASSFRHGDHEQYF.

In this sample, this clone turned up a few times. The V gene is TRBV7-9, the J gene TRBJ1-2, with TRBD1 as a possible D gene (5 bases). V was cut by 1 base and J by 5 bases, with 17 bases left in between. Germline-derived CDR1 and CDR2 are SEHNR and FQNEAQ (reference sequence). The CDR3 runs to 16 residues. CDR3 nucleotide sequence: TGTGCCAGCAGCTTAGGCGCGGGGGAGGACCCGTATGGCTACACCTTC. It specifies CASSLGAGEDPYGYTF.

This clone came up once. V and J are TRBV19 and TRBJ2-3, with 7 bases identical to TRBD2. V was clipped by 1 base and J by 4 bases; unmatched bases: 2. CDR1 and CDR2 (germline): LNHDA, SQIVND (reference sequence). This CDR3 comprises 14 residues. The CDR3 reads CASSIARGSDTQYF. CDR3 nucleotides: TGTGCCAGTAGTATAGCGCGGGGGTCAGATACGCAGTATTTT.

This clone occurred a few times. The rearrangement links TRBV18 to TRBJ2-5, with D hard to call. The CDR3 length is 12 residues. Germline CDR1 reads KGHSH; CDR2 reads LQKENI. Trimming shortened V by 2 bases and J by 4 bases, and 5 bases separated the two germline ends. The CDR3 DNA is TGTGCCAGCTCACCAAAGGGAGAGACCCAGTACTTC. This codes for CASSPKGETQYF. Full variable domain (rest looked up from reference TRBV18 and TRBJ2-5): NAGVMQNPRHLVRRRGQEARLRCSPMKGHSHVYWYRQLPEEGLKFMVYLQKENIIDESGMPKERFSAEFPKEGPSILRIQQVVRGDSAAYFCASSPKGETQYFGPGTRLLVL.

V is TRBV5-4 and J is TRBJ2-7; D could derive from TRBD1 or TRBD2 (5 bases each). The germline gives CDR1 SGHNT, CDR2 YYREEE (reference sequence). Trimming left V 2 bases short and J 7 bases short, with 22 bases between. The CDR3 has 16 residues. This CDR3 reads CASSLFSGAGLGEQYF. The CDR3 DNA reads TGTGCCAGCAGCTTATTTTCCGGGGCCGGTTTGGGTGAGCAGTACTTC. Using reference TRBV5-4 and TRBJ2-7 for the parts outside the CDR3, the full variable domain is ETGVTQSPTHLIKTRGQQVTLRCSSQSGHNTVSWYQQALGQGPQFIFQYYREEENGRGNFPPRFSGLQFPNYSSELNVNALELDDSALYLCASSLFSGAGLGEQYFGPGTRLTVT.

The chain employs TRBV30 and TRBJ1-2, with D possibly TRBD1 on 6 matching bases. Germline V lookup: CDR1 GTSNPN, CDR2 SVGIG (reference sequence). V was cut by 1 base and J by 4 bases, with 19 bases left in between. CDR3 length: 16 amino acids. Here the CDR3 DNA reads TGTGCCTGGAGTGCAACTGGACAGTCTCGGGGCTATGGCTACACCTTC. Its translation is CAWSATGQSRGYGYTF.

Concerning this clone: The identical CDR3 is also encoded by other nucleotide sequences in the sample. The CDR3 spells CASSPNQETQYF. The DNA for the CDR3 is TGTGCCAGCTCACCTAACCAAGAGACCCAGTACTTC. The J gene is TRBJ2-5, the V gene TRBV18; no reliable D call. The germline V gene encodes CDR1 KGHSH and CDR2 LQKENI. V lost 3 bases and J 0 bases, leaving 2 bases between the germline ends. This CDR3 comprises 12 residues. The whole variable domain, remainder taken from reference TRBV18 and TRBJ2-5, is NAGVMQNPRHLVRRRGQEARLRCSPMKGHSHVYWYRQLPEEGLKFMVYLQKENIIDESGMPKERFSAEFPKEGPSILRIQQVVRGDSAAYFCASSPNQETQYFGPGTRLLVL.

This chain uses TRBV4-2 with TRBJ1-4; 7 bases line up with TRBD1. Germline V CDR1 and CDR2: LGHNA, YNFKEQ. Germline trimming cut 3 bases from V and 5 bases from J; bases unmatched to any gene: 6. The CDR3 length is 15 residues. CDR3 bases: TGTGCCAGCAGCCAGACCACAGGGGACAATGAAAAACTGTTTTTT. This codes for CASSQTTGDNEKLFF.

V and J are TRBV27 and TRBJ2-7, with 7 bases identical to TRBD1. Trimming at V came to 5 bases and at J to 3 bases, leaving 13 bases not matched to a gene. The germline gives CDR1 MNHEY, CDR2 SMNVEV (reference sequence). This CDR3 region has 16 residues. The CDR3 nucleotides read TGTGCCAGCAGTCCAGGGACAGTCAAAACCATCTACGAGCAGTACTTC. Encoded protein: CASSPGTVKTIYEQYF.

J is TRBJ2-5 and V is TRBV6-5; 7 bases match TRBD1. The J call could be wrong; TRBJ2-7 is a better fit for the DNA end. This CDR3 is 13 amino acids long. From germline, CDR1 is MNHEY and CDR2 SVGAGI. CDR3 nucleotides: TGTGCCAGCAGTCGACAGGGTTGGGACGAGCAGTACTTC. Its translation: CASSRQGWDEQYF.

The J gene is TRBJ1-5, the V gene TRBV19, with D possibly matching TRBD1 (6 bases). This CDR3 has 16 residues. The V end was cut by 3 bases, the J end by 0 bases, with 12 bases between. Germline V lookup: CDR1 LNHDA, CDR2 SQIVND (reference sequence). CDR3: CASSMSSGASNQPQHF. CDR3 nucleotide sequence: TGTGCCAGTAGTATGAGTTCAGGGGCTAGCAATCAGCCCCAGCATTTT. Full variable domain (missing parts from reference TRBV19 and TRBJ1-5): DGGITQSPKYLFRKEGQNVTLSCEQNLNHDAMYWYRQDPGQGLRLIYYSQIVNDFQKGDIAEGYSVSREKKESFPLTVTSAQKNPTAFYLCASSMSSGASNQPQHFGDGTRLSIL.

V is TRBV27 and J is TRBJ2-7; D call uncertain. Trimming pared 9 bases from V and 4 bases from J, leaving 25 bases between. The CDR3 is 16 residues long. CDR1 is MNHEY and CDR2 is SMNVEV in the germline V gene (reference sequence). The CDR3 DNA reads TGTGCCAGTCTTCTACCACTGGGTTCCGAACCTTACGAGCAGTACTTC. Translation gives CASLLPLGSEPYEQYF.

This chain joins TRBV25-1 and TRBJ1-4; 7 bases line up with TRBD1. CDR3 length: 15 residues. CDR1 and CDR2 (germline): MGHDK, SYGVNS. Trimming cost V 4 bases and J 2 bases; bases outside gene matches: 4. For the CDR3, the DNA is TGTGCCAGCAGTGTGGAGACAGGGACTAATGAAAAACTGTTTTTT. It specifies CASSVETGTNEKLFF.

The sample holds a few counts of this clone. The chain uses TRBV19 and TRBJ1-3, with 9 bases aligning to TRBD1. The CDR3 loop spans 15 amino acids. CDR1 and CDR2 from the germline V gene are LNHDA and SQIVND (reference sequence). V gave up 3 bases and J gave up 5 bases; unmatched junction bases: 5. CDR3 amino acids: CASSIVGQGRNTIYF. CDR3 in DNA: TGTGCCAGTAGTATTGTGGGACAGGGAAGAAACACCATATATTTT.

The chain employs TRBV5-8 and TRBJ1-2, with D maybe TRBD1 (5 bases). V lost 6 bases and J lost 6, with 24 bases in between. Germline CDR1 and CDR2: SGHTS and YDEGEE. CDR3 length: 16 amino acids. This chain's CDR3 is CASTQPRDPVWDGYTF. The CDR3 DNA reads TGTGCCAGCACCCAACCTCGGGACCCCGTGTGGGATGGCTACACCTTC.

The chain is built from TRBV6-1 and TRBJ1-4; weak D call: TRBD1 (6 bases). There are 14 residues in the CDR3. Trimming cost V 3 bases and J 6 bases, with 11 bases left between them. Germline lookup yields CDR1 MNHNS and CDR2 SASEGT. The CDR3 here is CASSDGGPDEKLFF. CDR3 bases: TGTGCCAGCAGTGATGGGGGGCCGGATGAAAAACTGTTTTTT.

CDR3 bases: TGTGCCAGCAGCCCTCGTGACAGAAACTCCTACGAGCAGTACTTC. This codes for CASSPRDRNSYEQYF. The chain has TRBV7-2 and TRBJ2-7, with TRBD1 as a possible D gene (5 bases). CDR3 size: 15 residues. Trimming removed 5 bases from V and 0 bases from J, with 14 bases in between. Germline CDR1 is SGHTA and CDR2 is FQGNSA.

The J gene is TRBJ1-5, the V gene TRBV6-4; D gene uncertain. This CDR3 is built from 16 residues. V was clipped by 6 bases and J by 0 bases, with 15 bases between them. Germline assignment: CDR1 MRHNA and CDR2 SNTAGT. DNA for the CDR3: TGTGCCAGCAGAAACCGGGAAACCCCTAGCAATCAGCCCCAGCATTTT. Translated: CASRNRETPSNQPQHF.

The chain employs TRBV5-4 and TRBJ2-1; D might be TRBD1 (6 bases). CDR3 size: 12 residues. Looked up from germline, CDR1 is SGHNT and CDR2 is YYREEE (reference sequence). V lost 4 bases to trimming and J lost 9 bases, with 11 bases between them. The CDR3 is CASSRTEGEQFF. Written as DNA, the CDR3 is TGTGCCAGCAGCAGGACAGAAGGTGAGCAGTTCTTC.

CDR3: CASSVGPRGDEKLFF. In nucleotides, the CDR3 is TGTGCCAGCAGCGTAGGGCCCCGAGGGGATGAAAAACTGTTTTTT. The chain recombines TRBV9 with TRBJ1-4; D is perhaps TRBD1 (5 bases). CDR1 SGDLS and CDR2 YYNGEE come from the germline V gene. The CDR3 sequence is 15 residues long. The V end lost 0 bases, the J end lost 6 bases, and 12 bases lay between the germline ends.

This sequence joins TRBV19 and TRBJ1-5; no definite D call. CDR1 is LNHDA and CDR2 is SQIVND in the germline V gene (reference sequence). The CDR3 length is 14 residues. The V end lost 3 bases, the J end lost 7 bases, and 13 bases lay between the germline ends. CDR3 bases: TGTGCCAGTAGTATTTCTGTGACTGTCCAGCCCCAGCATTTT. Encoded protein: CASSISVTVQPQHF. The whole variable domain, filled in from reference TRBV19 and TRBJ1-5, reads DGGITQSPKYLFRKEGQNVTLSCEQNLNHDAMYWYRQDPGQGLRLIYYSQIVNDFQKGDIAEGYSVSREKKESFPLTVTSAQKNPTAFYLCASSISVTVQPQHFGDGTRLSIL.

This clone has a handful of counts. Other nucleotide sequences from this sample produce the same CDR3. The rearrangement joins TRBV5-8 to TRBJ2-3; no clear D gene. This CDR3 contains 12 residues. Trimming left V 0 bases short and J 7 bases short, with 6 bases between. Germline lookup yields CDR1 SGHTS and CDR2 YDEGEE. CDR3 coding DNA: TGTGCCAGCAGCTTGGGAGGTTATACGCAGTATTTT. Protein product: CASSLGGYTQYF. Using reference TRBV5-8 and TRBJ2-3 for the parts outside the CDR3, the full variable domain is EAGVTQSPTHLIKTRGQQATLRCSPISGHTSVYWYQQALGLGLQFLLWYDEGEERNRGNFPPRFSGRQFPNYSSELNVNALELEDSALYLCASSLGGYTQYFGPGTRLTVL.

The rearrangement joins TRBV7-6 to TRBJ2-2; D is possibly TRBD1 (5 bases). Germline values: CDR1 SGHVS, CDR2 FNYEAQ. Trimming removed 7 bases from V and 3 bases from J, with 18 bases in between. CDR3 size: 16 residues. The CDR3 region has the DNA TGTGCCAGCACCCCGCGGCCAGGGAAACACACCGGGGAGCTGTTTTTT. Encoded protein: CASTPRPGKHTGELFF.

The genes are TRBV27 and TRBJ2-7; 10 nucleotides align to TRBD1. The CDR3 extends over 19 amino acids. V was pared by 6 bases and J by 5 bases, with 22 bases of the junction left unmatched. The germline gives CDR1 MNHEY, CDR2 SMNVEV (reference sequence). The CDR3 nucleotides are TGTGCCAGCAGAGTTTACCCCGCCCGGGGACAGGGGAGAAGAGACGAGCAGTACTTC. Protein: CASRVYPARGQGRRDEQYF.

Remarks on this clone: This may be a read error, as it is one base from a much larger clone. In the same sample, other DNA sequences code for this CDR3. V and J are TRBV5-4 and TRBJ2-7, with 10 nucleotides matching TRBD1. The CDR3 loop spans 15 amino acids. CDR1 and CDR2 from the germline V gene are SGHNT and YYREEE (reference sequence). The trim removed 4 bases at V and 2 bases at J, leaving 6 bases unmatched. CDR3 coding DNA: TGTGCCAGCAGCCCTGGGACAGGGGAACCCTACGAGCAGTACTTC. Translating it yields CASSPGTGEPYEQYF.

The rearrangement uses TRBV4-3 and TRBJ2-3; weak D call: TRBD1 (6 bases). Germline values: CDR1 LGHNA, CDR2 YSLEER. CDR3 size: 13 residues. Trimming took 6 bases from V and 3 from J, leaving 10 bases between them. CDR3 loop: CASRQGGTDTQYF. The CDR3 DNA reads TGCGCCAGCAGACAGGGTGGGACAGATACGCAGTATTTT.